These 14 T cell receptor beta chains were sequenced from one sample in a study of blood T cell repertoires in COVID-19. Sequencing used immunoSEQ multiplex PCR; TCRdb keeps in-frame clones, though not all of them. The repertoire includes some 70,000 clones, approximately 80% of them detected once, and 20% sits in the top ten. Specimen: peripheral blood. Receptor source: a woman in her 70s with acute or convalescent COVID-19.

The J gene is TRBJ2-1, the V gene TRBV3-1 (or the pseudogene TRBV3-2), with TRBD2 matching over 10 bases. The CDR3 has 16 residues. CDR1 and CDR2 (germline): LGHDT, YNNKEL (reference sequence). V gave up 4 bases and J gave up 10 bases; unmatched junction bases: 13. The CDR3 DNA follows: TGTGCCAGCAGCCCCCAGGGCTTAGCGGGAGGTAAAGAGCAGTTCTTC. This sequence encodes CASSPQGLAGGKEQFF.

This clone was counted a single time. This chain joins TRBV29-1 and TRBJ1-1; 9 nucleotides line up with TRBD1. Unmatched junction bases numbered 8, after V lost 7 bases and J lost 5 bases. CDR3 length equals 13 residues. Germline CDR1 SQVTM, CDR2 ANQGSEA. The CDR3 loop is CSGAGQGSTEAFF. The CDR3 DNA is TGCAGCGGAGCGGGACAGGGTTCGACTGAAGCTTTCTTT.

This chain joins TRBV5-1 and TRBJ2-7, with TRBD1 identical over 8 bases. With V trimmed by 4 bases and J by 6 bases, 6 bases remained unmatched. CDR3 size: 13 residues. Germline CDR1 reads SGHRS; CDR2 reads YFSETQ. In DNA, the CDR3 is TGCGCCAGCAGCGTAGGGACAGGCCTCGAGCAGTACTTC. Its protein is CASSVGTGLEQYF. Drawing the rest from reference TRBV5-1 and TRBJ2-7, the complete variable domain is KAGVTQTPRYLIKTRGQQVTLSCSPISGHRSVSWYQQTPGQGLQFLFEYFSETQRNKGNFPGRFSGRQFSNSRSEMNVSTLELGDSALYLCASSVGTGLEQYFGPGTRLTVT.

V is TRBV7-9 and J is TRBJ1-2; perhaps TRBD1 as D (6 bases). V lost 3 bases and J 3 bases, leaving 11 bases between the germline ends. Per the germline V gene, CDR1 is SEHNR and CDR2 is FQNEAQ (reference sequence). CDR3 size: 14 residues. The CDR3 nucleotides are TGTGCCAGCAGCTTTCACAGGGTGGACTATGGCTACACCTTC. Its translation: CASSFHRVDYGYTF. The full variable domain, with the rest looked up from reference TRBV7-9 and TRBJ1-2, is DTGVSQNPRHKITKRGQNVTFRCDPISEHNRLYWYRQTLGQGPEFLTYFQNEAQLEKSRLLSDRFSAERPKGSFSTLEIQRTEQGDSAMYLCASSFHRVDYGYTFGSGTRLTVV.

The rearrangement links TRBV3-1 (or the pseudogene TRBV3-2) to TRBJ1-2; D gene ambiguous. Germline V gives CDR1 LGHDT, CDR2 YNNKEL (reference sequence). With 1 base removed from V and 4 bases from J, the gap between germline ends came to 16 bases. CDR3 length equals 16 residues. CDR3 in amino acids: CASSQVGGLGLYGYTF. The DNA for the CDR3 is TGTGCCAGCAGCCAAGTAGGAGGACTTGGCCTCTATGGCTACACCTTC.

This chain uses TRBV4-1 with TRBJ2-4, with a weak D call TRBD1 (6 bases). The V and J ends lost 0 bases and 0 bases respectively, with 12 bases between them. CDR1 MGHRA and CDR2 YSYEKL come from the germline V gene. CDR3 length equals 17 residues. As DNA, the CDR3 is TGCGCCAGCAGCCAAGATTGGGGGCCTTCAGCCAAAAACATTCAGTACTTC. It is translated as CASSQDWGPSAKNIQYF.

The J gene is TRBJ2-7, the V gene TRBV6-5; tentatively, D is TRBD1 (5 bases). The germline V gene has CDR1 MNHEY and CDR2 SVGAGI. CDR3 size: 15 residues. Trimming shortened V by 2 bases and J by 6 bases, and 17 bases separated the two germline ends. CDR3 bases: TGTGCCAGCAGTTACCGTCCCCGGTCAGGGTTCGAGCAGTACTTC. Protein sequence: CASSYRPRSGFEQYF.

This chain uses TRBV15 with TRBJ2-5, with D perhaps matching TRBD1 (5 bases). Trimming removed 0 bases from V and 5 bases from J, with 10 bases in between. The CDR3 has 14 residues. Germline V gene data show CDR1 as LNHNV and CDR2 as YYDKDF (reference sequence). CDR3 nucleotides: TGTGCCACCAGCAGAGATAGGCAGGGTGAGACCCAGTACTTC. Its translation is CATSRDRQGETQYF.

The chain has TRBV19 and TRBJ1-5, with D tentatively TRBD1 (6 bases). V lost 5 bases to trimming and J lost 1 base, with 9 bases between them. The CDR3 extends over 14 amino acids. Germline-derived CDR1 and CDR2 are LNHDA and SQIVND (reference sequence). The CDR3 coding sequence is TGTGCCAGTAGTTCGGACAGAAGCAATCAGCCCCAGCATTTT. Encoded protein: CASSSDRSNQPQHF.

The rearrangement uses TRBV4-1 and TRBJ1-5; TRBD1 matches at 7 bases. CDR3 length: 16 residues. The ends lost 0 bases at V and 4 bases at J; junction bases unmatched: 6. CDR1 MGHRA and CDR2 YSYEKL come from the germline V gene. The CDR3 loop reads CASSQDHGTANQPQHF. The CDR3 DNA is TGCGCCAGCAGCCAAGATCACGGGACAGCGAATCAGCCCCAGCATTTT.

This chain connects TRBV5-4 to TRBJ2-7, with TRBD2 identical over 10 bases. V gave up 2 bases and J gave up 4 bases; unmatched junction bases: 3. The CDR3 is 14 residues long. Germline CDR1 and CDR2: SGHNT and YYREEE (reference sequence). DNA for the CDR3: TGTGCCAGCAGCTTATCTAGCGGGAGATACGAGCAGTACTTC. Its protein is CASSLSSGRYEQYF.

The chain joins TRBV28 to TRBJ1-3, with D perhaps matching TRBD1 (5 bases). V was shortened by 3 bases and J by 0 bases, with 9 bases between the two germline ends. Germline CDR1 and CDR2: MDHEN and SYDVKM. The CDR3 sequence is 15 residues long. The CDR3 sequence is CASSFWGLSGNTIYF. The CDR3 DNA reads TGTGCCAGCAGTTTCTGGGGCCTCTCTGGAAACACCATATATTTT.

The CDR3 sequence: CASSTGLALASFNEQFF. CDR3 DNA sequence: TGTGCCAGCAGCACGGGACTAGCGCTCGCATCTTTCAATGAGCAGTTCTTC. J is TRBJ2-1 and V is TRBV7-2; 10 bases are a match to TRBD2. The CDR3 runs to 17 residues. Germline CDR1 SGHTA, CDR2 FQGNSA. V shed 5 bases, J shed 6 bases, and the junction held 13 bases outside the gene matches.

The chain uses TRBV30 and TRBJ2-7, with TRBD2 matching over 8 bases. Germline CDR1 and CDR2: GTSNPN and SVGIG (reference sequence). This CDR3 contains 14 residues. V trimming: 4 bases; J trimming: 0 bases; junction bases outside the gene matches: 5. This chain's CDR3 is CAWIDTSGSYEQYF. The CDR3 nucleotides read TGTGCCTGGATCGACACTAGCGGCTCCTACGAGCAGTACTTC.